This TCR beta chain is from a study of blood T cell repertoires in COVID-19. Background on the study: The United States, Italy and Spain provided the acute and convalescent COVID-19 samples. The analysed material was cDNA or gDNA that came from T cells, B-cell-depleted T cells, or PBMCs.

Methods used by the authors: By means of reference gene primer amplification, nucleated cell counts were estimated. Repertoires were generated with immunoSEQ multiplex PCR, while TCRdb's copy carries only in-frame clones and drops some. V, J and clone size are taken as reported in that table, and D and trimming were inferred from the DNA itself. The sample carries more than 200,000 clones, about 85% recorded once. CDR1 and CDR2 (germline): MDHEN, SYDVKM. The trim removed 7 bases at V and 4 bases at J, leaving 11 bases unmatched. The CDR3 length is 15 residues. The sequencing sample was made of peripheral blood. The chain employs TRBV28 and TRBJ2-7; TRBD1 agrees at 9 bases. The sequence came from a man younger than 30 with active or convalescent COVID-19. Here the CDR3 reads CASTQTGGQLYEQYF. CDR3 sequence (DNA): TGTGCCAGCACCCAAACAGGGGGCCAGTTGTACGAGCAGTACTTC.